Below are 14 T cell receptor beta chains sequenced from a single sample in a study of cytotoxic CD8 clonotypes in ibrutinib-treated CLL (TCRdb year 2021). In the paper's terms, the time point label means: about 11 months on ibrutinib. Libraries were constructed by the immunoSEQ multiplex PCR assay. Held by TCRdb, this immuneACCESS table contains in-frame sequences only and omits some clones. Under half of the omission traces to an unresolved V gene where checked; the cause of the rest is unknown. The sample profile shows some 65,000 clones; 45% to 60% of them were found once. Together, the top ten hold about 15% of the sample. The sequenced sample was PBMCs, obtained after 12 months of ibrutinib treatment. Source of these receptors: a human donor with chronic lymphocytic leukemia.

Turning to this clone: This sample includes further DNA sequences coding for the same CDR3. The rearrangement joins TRBV7-9 to TRBJ2-7; D remains ambiguous. The V end lost 3 bases, the J end lost 1 base, and 1 base lay between the germline ends. From germline, CDR1 is SEHNR and CDR2 FQNEAQ (reference sequence). The CDR3 is 11 residues long. This CDR3 reads CASSLSYEQYF. CDR3 in DNA: TGTGCCAGCAGCTTGTCCTACGAGCAGTACTTC.

This clone was seen a handful of times. This sequence joins TRBV7-9 and TRBJ1-5; D possibly corresponds to TRBD1 (5 bases). The V and J ends lost 5 bases and 3 bases respectively, with 11 bases between them. The V gene's germline CDR1 is SEHNR and CDR2 FQNEAQ (reference sequence). This CDR3 region has 14 residues. Here the CDR3 reads CASSSSGTNQPQHF. Written as DNA, the CDR3 is TGTGCCAGCAGCAGTTCAGGGACCAATCAGCCCCAGCATTTT.

This rearrangement joins TRBV5-6 to TRBJ2-7, with 8 positions matching TRBD1. This CDR3 region has 14 residues. CDR1 SGHDT and CDR2 YYEEEE come from the germline V gene. The V gene end was trimmed by 5 bases and the J gene end by 6 bases; junction bases not matched to a gene: 10. The CDR3 spells CASSSVRGRSEQYV. The CDR3 bases are TGTGCCAGCAGTTCAGTCAGGGGGCGATCCGAGCAGTACGTC.

The chain carries TRBV29-1 and TRBJ2-5, with TRBD1 identical over 11 bases. V lost 7 bases, J lost 11 bases, and 9 bases stayed unmatched. The CDR3 has 12 amino acids. Germline V CDR1 and CDR2: SQVTM, ANQGSEA. The CDR3 protein is CSARTGTGGQYF. CDR3 coding DNA: TGCAGCGCCAGGACCGGGACAGGGGGTCAGTACTTC.

Note on this clone: A read error may explain this, as a much larger clone is one base away. J is TRBJ1-2 and V is TRBV7-2, with D tentatively TRBD1 (6 bases). V gave up 5 bases and J gave up 4 bases, with 11 bases separating them. The CDR3 is 13 amino acids. Per germline, CDR1 SGHTA and CDR2 FQGNSA. Here the CDR3 reads CASSRGQLYGYTF. The CDR3 DNA follows: TGTGCCAGCAGCCGAGGACAGCTCTATGGCTACACCTTC. Full variable domain (missing parts from reference TRBV7-2 and TRBJ1-2): GAGVSQSPSNKVTEKGKDVELRCDPISGHTALYWYRQSLGQGLEFLIYFQGNSAPDKSGLPSDRFSAERTGGSVSTLTIQRTQQEDSAVYLCASSRGQLYGYTFGSGTRLTVV.

The chain uses TRBV7-7 and TRBJ2-2, with D perhaps TRBD1 (5 bases). With 6 bases removed from V and 3 bases from J, the gap between germline ends came to 11 bases. The length of the CDR3 is 14 residues. CDR1 is SSHAT, CDR2 FNYEAQ, per germline (reference sequence). The CDR3 protein is CASRSDTHTGELFF. The CDR3 DNA reads as TGTGCCAGCAGATCGGACACCCACACCGGGGAGCTGTTTTTT.

The chain is built from TRBV7-7 and TRBJ2-2; the D gene is possibly TRBD1 (5 bases). CDR1 and CDR2 from the germline V gene are SSHAT and FNYEAQ (reference sequence). The CDR3 runs 15 residues. V lost 4 bases and J lost 7, with 16 bases in between. The CDR3 protein is CASSSTSATGGELFF. CDR3 nucleotide sequence: TGTGCCAGCAGCTCAACTTCGGCTACAGGCGGGGAGCTGTTTTTT. Together with reference TRBV7-7 and TRBJ2-2, the CDR3 gives the full variable domain: GAGVSQSPRYKVTKRGQDVTLRCDPISSHATLYWYQQALGQGPEFLTYFNYEAQPDKSGLPSDRFSAERPEGSISTLTIQRTEQRDSAMYRCASSSTSATGGELFFGEGSRLTVL.

The sample holds many counts of this clone. The chain recombines TRBV5-8 with TRBJ2-7; 9 nucleotides align to TRBD1. The germline V gene has CDR1 SGHTS and CDR2 YDEGEE. CDR3 size: 12 residues. V lost 3 bases, J lost 7 bases, and 2 bases stayed unmatched. The CDR3 nucleotides are TGTGCCAGCAGCTACAGGGGGCGAGAGCAGTACTTC. It is translated as CASSYRGREQYF. Supplemented by reference TRBV5-8 and TRBJ2-7, the full variable domain reads EAGVTQSPTHLIKTRGQQATLRCSPISGHTSVYWYQQALGLGLQFLLWYDEGEERNRGNFPPRFSGRQFPNYSSELNVNALELEDSALYLCASSYRGREQYFGPGTRLTVT.

The sample holds a few counts of this clone. V usage is TRBV2 and J usage is TRBJ2-1; 7 bases line up with TRBD2. J lost 9 bases, V lost 7 bases, and 15 bases had no gene match. The germline gives CDR1 SNHLY, CDR2 FYNNEI. CDR3 length equals 15 residues. The CDR3 here is CASIPMRIASGEQFF. The CDR3 DNA is TGTGCCAGCATTCCGATGAGGATTGCTAGCGGTGAGCAGTTCTTC. The full variable domain, in which reference TRBV2 and TRBJ2-1 provide the parts outside the CDR3, is EPEVTQTPSHQVTQMGQEVILRCVPISNHLYFYWYRQILGQKVEFLVSFYNNEISEKSEIFDDQFSVERPDGSNFTLKIRSTKLEDSAMYFCASIPMRIASGEQFFGPGTRLTVL.

The chain has TRBV10-1 and TRBJ2-4; D unclear. V dropped 3 bases and J dropped 7 bases, with 7 bases sitting between them. Per the germline V gene, CDR1 is WNHNN and CDR2 is SYGVQD (reference sequence). CDR3 size: 12 residues. CDR3: CASSDGSNIQYF. In DNA, the CDR3 is TGCGCCAGCAGTGACGGGTCCAACATTCAGTACTTC.

The rearrangement joins TRBV2 to TRBJ1-2, with D possibly matching TRBD1 (5 bases). V shed 8 bases and J shed 4 bases, with 17 bases lying between them. Looked up from germline, CDR1 is SNHLY and CDR2 is FYNNEI. This CDR3 region has 14 residues. CDR3 sequence (DNA): TGTGCCAGCTGGGCAGGGAACCCCCCCTATGGCTACACCTTC. Amino acids: CASWAGNPPYGYTF.

The chain recombines TRBV5-6 with TRBJ1-1; 7 bases are a match to TRBD1. Losses at the gene ends were 4 bases for V and 4 bases for J; bases not matched to a gene: 4. Germline lookup yields CDR1 SGHDT and CDR2 YYEEEE. The CDR3 totals 13 residues. CDR3 sequence: CASSLRGLTEAFF. CDR3 bases: TGTGCCAGCAGCCTGAGGGGGCTCACTGAAGCTTTCTTT. Full variable domain (remainder filled in from reference TRBV5-6 and TRBJ1-1): DAGVTQSPTHLIKTRGQQVTLRCSPKSGHDTVSWYQQALGQGPQFIFQYYEEEERQRGNFPDRFSGHQFPNYSSELNVNALLLGDSALYLCASSLRGLTEAFFGQGTRLTVV.

This clone came up a few times. The rearrangement joins TRBV29-1 to TRBJ2-1; D not certain. V lost 4 bases and J 9 bases, leaving 7 bases between the germline ends. Looked up from germline, CDR1 is SQVTM and CDR2 is ANQGSEA. The CDR3 covers 10 residues. The CDR3 sequence is CSVARVEQFF. The DNA of the CDR3 is TGCAGCGTTGCTAGGGTTGAGCAGTTCTTC.

The chain uses TRBV5-4 and TRBJ2-1; TRBD2 agrees at 8 bases. V lost 4 bases, J lost 2 bases, and 5 bases stayed unmatched. Germline CDR1 SGHNT, CDR2 YYREEE (reference sequence). The CDR3 is 15 residues long. DNA of the CDR3: TGTGCCAGCAGCCTTAGCGGGACCCCCTACAATGAGCAGTTCTTC. Its translation is CASSLSGTPYNEQFF.